This entry is about one T cell receptor (beta chain). Its matching antigen is unknown. This sample is drawn from a study of T cell responses to AZD1222 COVID-19 vaccine. Study-level results: Regions 160-218 and 743-854 dominated among vaccine-associated CD4 TCRs spanning spike.

Some clones are missing from TCRdb's copy, which holds only in-frame ones; the method was immunoSEQ multiplex PCR. The table lists 70,000 to 90,000 clones, more than 75% of them singletons. Germline values: CDR1 MNHEY, CDR2 SVGAGI. The CDR3 consists of 12 residues. Between the trimmed V and J ends, which lost 6 bases and 5 bases, there was a span of 11 bases. This chain joins TRBV6-5 and TRBJ2-7, with D perhaps TRBD1 or TRBD2 (6 bases each). The source was peripheral blood, collected on day 0 of AZD1222 vaccination. This TCR was recovered from an adult in good health. CDR3 sequence (DNA): TGTGCCAGCAGCGGAGGGGGGAACGAGCAGTACTTC. Residues: CASSGGGNEQYF.